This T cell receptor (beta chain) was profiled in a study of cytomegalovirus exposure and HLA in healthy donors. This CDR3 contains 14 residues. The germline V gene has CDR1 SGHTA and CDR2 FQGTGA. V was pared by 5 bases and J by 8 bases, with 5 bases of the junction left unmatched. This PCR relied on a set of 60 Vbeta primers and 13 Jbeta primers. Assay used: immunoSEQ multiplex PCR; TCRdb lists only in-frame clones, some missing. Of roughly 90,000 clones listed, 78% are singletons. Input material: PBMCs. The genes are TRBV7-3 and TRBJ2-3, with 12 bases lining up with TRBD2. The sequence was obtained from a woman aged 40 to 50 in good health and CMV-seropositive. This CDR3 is CASSLAGGPGTQYF. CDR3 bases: TGTGCCAGCAGCCTAGCGGGAGGGCCGGGTACGCAGTATTTT. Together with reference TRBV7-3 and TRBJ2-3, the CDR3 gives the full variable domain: GAGVSQTPSNKVTEKGKYVELRCDPISGHTALYWYRQSLGQGPEFLIYFQGTGAADDSGLPNDRFFAVRPEGSVSTLKIQRTERGDSAVYLCASSLAGGPGTQYFGPGTRLTVL.